This T cell receptor beta chain was sequenced for a study of T cells in women clearing cervical HPV infection. Study overall: Donors had HPV16-related CIN3 or worse; 2 had invasive cancer.

Clones were read by immunoSEQ multiplex PCR, and TCRdb kept only the in-frame ones, dropping some. The table gives roughly 48,000 clones; the top ten clones make up around 1.6% of it. The CDR3 spans 14 residues. V was shortened by 1 base and J by 1 base, with 8 bases between the two germline ends. Germline loops: CDR1 SGHNT, CDR2 YYREEE (reference sequence). In the case of this clone: The DNA ends 3 residues before the CDR3 does, and the rest of the CDR3 is filled in from the germline J gene.

This sequence originates from a woman between 18 and 70 years old with a cervical HPV16 infection that either progressed to CIN3+ or cleared (not recorded which). The sequenced sample was blood buffy coat. The rearrangement joins TRBV5-4 to TRBJ1-1; D is unresolved. The CDR3 here is CASSLSQRNTEAFF. The sequenced CDR3 bases are TGTGCCAGCAGCTTGTCCCAGCGGAACACTGAA.